Listed here are 24 T cell receptor beta chains from one sample, sequenced in a study of cytomegalovirus exposure and HLA in healthy donors. Primers: 60 Vbeta forward and 13 Jbeta reverse. Repertoires were generated with immunoSEQ multiplex PCR, while TCRdb's copy carries only in-frame clones and drops some. Here the sample spans 100,000 to 150,000 clones, 70% to 80% being singletons. Sequencing used PBMCs. All receptors derive from a woman aged 50 to 65 in good health and CMV-seronegative.

This clone showed up just a few times. V is TRBV5-1 and J is TRBJ2-1; perhaps TRBD1 as D (5 bases). The germline V gene has CDR1 SGHRS and CDR2 YFSETQ. Trimming stripped 0 bases from V and 6 bases from J, with 13 bases between. CDR3 length equals 15 residues. Here the CDR3 DNA reads TGCGCCAGCAGCTTGGAGACAGATCAGGCCAATGAGCAGTTCTTC. Its translation is CASSLETDQANEQFF.

The chain couples TRBV5-5 to TRBJ1-5; TRBD1 matches at 8 bases. The V gene's germline CDR1 is SGHKS and CDR2 YYEKEE (reference sequence). The ends lost 3 bases at V and 2 bases at J; junction bases unmatched: 10. The CDR3 length is 17 residues. This CDR3 is CASSWMAATGGNQPQHF. DNA for the CDR3: TGTGCCAGCAGCTGGATGGCGGCGACAGGGGGCAATCAGCCCCAGCATTTT.

This clone was counted only a few times. This sequence joins TRBV6-4 and TRBJ2-1; 9 bases align to TRBD2. The CDR3 runs to 15 residues. J gave up 8 bases and V 4 bases, and 9 bases lay outside the gene matches. CDR1 MRHNA and CDR2 SNTAGT come from the germline V gene. The CDR3 is CASSARGSGSDEQFF. CDR3 DNA: TGTGCCAGCAGTGCCAGGGGTAGCGGGAGTGATGAGCAGTTCTTC.

This clone was recorded a few times. The chain has TRBV4-3 and TRBJ1-1, with a tentative D call TRBD1 (5 bases). V lost 0 bases and J lost 0, with 8 bases in between. CDR1 is LGHNA and CDR2 is YSLEER in the germline V gene. This CDR3 spans 15 amino acids. CDR3 sequence (DNA): TGCGCCAGCAGCCAAGATCGGGGGGTGAACACTGAAGCTTTCTTT. It yields the protein CASSQDRGVNTEAFF.

The rearrangement joins TRBV30 to TRBJ1-5; possibly TRBD1 for D (6 bases). Germline CDR1 GTSNPN, CDR2 SVGIG (reference sequence). With 3 bases removed from V and 4 bases from J, the gap between germline ends came to 16 bases. The CDR3 is 15 amino acids. CDR3 protein: CAWRTAGGGNQPQHF. Written as DNA, the CDR3 is TGTGCCTGGAGGACTGCGGGGGGCGGAAATCAGCCCCAGCATTTT.

This clone was picked up one time. The chain joins TRBV5-1 to TRBJ2-7, with 14 nucleotides matching TRBD2. V shed 4 bases, J shed 0 bases, and the junction held 6 bases outside the gene matches. This CDR3 contains 17 residues. CDR1 and CDR2 (germline): SGHRS, YFSETQ. In DNA, the CDR3 is TGCGCCAGCAGCCGGGGACTAGCGGGAGAGAGCTCCTACGAGCAGTACGTC. It encodes CASSRGLAGESSYEQYV.

The J gene is TRBJ2-2, the V gene TRBV27; D is undetermined. The CDR3 consists of 15 residues. Trimming took 2 bases from V and 1 from J, leaving 8 bases between them. Germline V gene sequence: CDR1 MNHEY, CDR2 SMNVEV (reference sequence). The CDR3 sequence: CASSLATGNTGELFF. The CDR3 nucleotides are TGTGCCAGCAGTTTAGCGACGGGGAACACCGGGGAGCTGTTTTTT.

The chain uses TRBV5-6 and TRBJ2-2; possible D gene TRBD1, 6 bases. V lost 4 bases, J lost 7 bases, and 14 bases lay in between. There are 14 residues in the CDR3. Germline CDR1 is SGHDT and CDR2 is YYEEEE. CDR3 region: CASSRQGFHGELFF. Here the CDR3 DNA reads TGTGCCAGCAGCCGGCAGGGGTTTCACGGGGAGCTGTTTTTT.

In its sample, this clone was seen a few times. The V gene is TRBV19, the J gene TRBJ2-1, with D hard to call. This CDR3 comprises 12 residues. The V end lost 6 bases, the J end lost 9 bases, and 12 bases lay between the germline ends. Germline CDR1 is LNHDA and CDR2 is SQIVND (reference sequence). Here the CDR3 reads CASSLLESEQFF. The CDR3 DNA is TGTGCCAGTAGCCTATTAGAGAGTGAGCAGTTCTTC.

J is TRBJ1-4 and V is TRBV15; TRBD1 might be the D (5 bases). With 4 bases removed from V and 8 bases from J, the gap between germline ends came to 17 bases. This CDR3 contains 15 residues. Germline V gene lookup returns CDR1 LNHNV and CDR2 YYDKDF (reference sequence). In DNA, the CDR3 is TGTGCCACCAGCAATCAGCCTCAGGGAAGGGAAAAACTGTTTTTT. Amino acid sequence: CATSNQPQGREKLFF.

The chain recombines TRBV30 with TRBJ1-3, with D possibly TRBD1 on 5 matching bases. CDR3 length: 12 residues. V gave up 4 bases and J gave up 4 bases, with 8 bases separating them. CDR1 and CDR2 (germline): GTSNPN, SVGIG (reference sequence). This chain's CDR3 is CAWTQGGNTIYF. In DNA, the CDR3 is TGTGCCTGGACCCAGGGCGGAAACACCATATATTTT.

This chain links TRBV6-5 with TRBJ1-4; D is unclear. The CDR3 runs to 12 residues. Germline V gene sequence: CDR1 MNHEY, CDR2 SVGAGI. V dropped 2 bases and J dropped 7 bases, with 5 bases sitting between them. The CDR3 spells CASSYGGEKLFF. CDR3 sequence (DNA): TGTGCCAGCAGTTACGGCGGTGAAAAACTGTTTTTT.

The chain recombines TRBV27 with TRBJ2-1, with 12 bases that match TRBD2. The CDR3 covers 18 residues. Trimming cost V 2 bases and J 7 bases; bases outside gene matches: 12. Looked up from germline, CDR1 is MNHEY and CDR2 is SMNVEV (reference sequence). The CDR3 DNA sequence: TGTGCCAGCAGTTTACCCCCCGAACTAGCGGGAGGCCCTAATGAGCAGTTCTTC. It specifies CASSLPPELAGGPNEQFF.

The chain couples TRBV10-1 to TRBJ2-7; the match to TRBD2 covers 13 bases. The CDR3 has 16 residues. Trimming took 8 bases from V and 4 from J; bases not matched to a gene: 11. The germline CDR1 and CDR2 sequences are WNHNN and SYGVQD (reference sequence). The CDR3 spells CASRPGLAGVRYEQYF. The DNA for the CDR3 is TGCGCCAGCCGCCCCGGACTAGCGGGAGTTAGGTACGAGCAGTACTTC.

With regard to this clone: A read error may produce the germline difference seen at one junction end. This chain joins TRBV6-5 and TRBJ2-7, with a tentative D call TRBD1 (5 bases). Germline V gives CDR1 MNHEY, CDR2 SVGAGI. The CDR3 sequence is 13 residues long. CDR3 sequence: CASSQGSSYGQYF. Here the CDR3 DNA reads TGTGCCAGCAGTCAGGGTTCCTCCTACGGGCAGTACTTC.

This clone was found once. The chain carries TRBV7-9 and TRBJ1-5, with D possibly TRBD1 on 6 matching bases. V dropped 5 bases and J dropped 1 base, with 18 bases sitting between them. The CDR3 extends over 17 amino acids. CDR1 SEHNR and CDR2 FQNEAQ come from the germline V gene (reference sequence). The CDR3: CASSPGAGGRSNQPQHF. Written as DNA, the CDR3 is TGTGCCAGCAGCCCAGGCGCGGGGGGCAGGAGCAATCAGCCCCAGCATTTT.

This chain uses TRBV19 with TRBJ1-2, with TRBD1 as a possible D gene (6 bases). The CDR3 sequence is 12 residues long. CDR1 and CDR2 from the germline V gene are LNHDA and SQIVND (reference sequence). V lost 10 bases, J lost 8 bases, and 17 bases lay in between. CDR3 nucleotides: TGTGCCACCCTACAGGGATGGAGCGGCTACACCTTC. Its translation is CATLQGWSGYTF.

The chain couples TRBV27 to TRBJ2-7, with 8 bases fitting TRBD1. This CDR3 is built from 18 residues. With 2 bases clipped from V and 6 bases from J, the junction kept 18 bases outside the gene matches. Germline CDR1 and CDR2: MNHEY and SMNVEV (reference sequence). CDR3 loop: CASSLDWTGTDGSTEQYF. CDR3 coding DNA: TGTGCCAGCAGTTTAGATTGGACAGGGACTGACGGCTCAACCGAGCAGTACTTC.

J is TRBJ1-1 and V is TRBV5-1; D is possibly TRBD1 (6 bases). CDR3 length: 14 residues. V was shortened by 0 bases and J by 5 bases, with 11 bases between the two germline ends. Per germline, CDR1 SGHRS and CDR2 YFSETQ. Here the CDR3 reads CASSLAGGRTEAFF. The CDR3 coding sequence is TGCGCCAGCAGCTTGGCGGGGGGGCGGACTGAAGCTTTCTTT.

The chain employs TRBV28 and TRBJ2-5, with D unresolved. V dropped 8 bases and J dropped 4 bases, with 17 bases sitting between them. The CDR3 totals 14 residues. Germline CDR1 MDHEN, CDR2 SYDVKM. The CDR3 protein is CASGSLMGRETQYF. The CDR3 region has the DNA TGTGCCAGCGGCTCGCTGATGGGCAGAGAGACCCAGTACTTC.

This chain links TRBV29-1 with TRBJ1-2, with 12 bases that match TRBD1. In germline, CDR1 is SQVTM, CDR2 ANQGSEA. Trimming removed 4 bases from V and 4 bases from J; junction bases left unmatched: 7. The CDR3 is made up of 15 amino acids. The CDR3 region is CSVGDRGPLFYGYTF. As DNA, the CDR3 is TGCAGCGTTGGGGACAGGGGGCCTTTGTTCTATGGCTACACCTTC.

The chain combines TRBV14 with TRBJ2-5; weak D call: TRBD1 (5 bases). Germline assignment: CDR1 SGHDN and CDR2 FVKESK. This CDR3 contains 14 residues. With 7 bases removed from V and 4 bases from J, the gap between germline ends came to 16 bases. The CDR3 is CASTRLGVRETQYF. In DNA form, the CDR3 reads TGTGCCAGCACCCGCCTAGGGGTCCGAGAGACCCAGTACTTC.

V and J are TRBV28 and TRBJ1-2; D is uncertain. V was shortened by 5 bases and J by 4 bases, with 14 bases between the two germline ends. The CDR3 sequence is 14 residues long. The germline V gene encodes CDR1 MDHEN and CDR2 SYDVKM. The CDR3 protein is CASSGARRVYGYTF. CDR3 in DNA: TGTGCCAGCAGTGGTGCCAGGCGGGTCTATGGCTACACCTTC.

J is TRBJ2-1 and V is TRBV30; tentatively, D is TRBD1 (5 bases). The V end lost 0 bases, the J end lost 1 base, and 10 bases lay between the germline ends. Germline assignment: CDR1 GTSNPN and CDR2 SVGIG (reference sequence). The CDR3 has 15 amino acids. The DNA of the CDR3 is TGTGCCTGGAGTGTAGGGCCAGGGTCCTACAATGAGCAGTTCTTC. This encodes CAWSVGPGSYNEQFF.